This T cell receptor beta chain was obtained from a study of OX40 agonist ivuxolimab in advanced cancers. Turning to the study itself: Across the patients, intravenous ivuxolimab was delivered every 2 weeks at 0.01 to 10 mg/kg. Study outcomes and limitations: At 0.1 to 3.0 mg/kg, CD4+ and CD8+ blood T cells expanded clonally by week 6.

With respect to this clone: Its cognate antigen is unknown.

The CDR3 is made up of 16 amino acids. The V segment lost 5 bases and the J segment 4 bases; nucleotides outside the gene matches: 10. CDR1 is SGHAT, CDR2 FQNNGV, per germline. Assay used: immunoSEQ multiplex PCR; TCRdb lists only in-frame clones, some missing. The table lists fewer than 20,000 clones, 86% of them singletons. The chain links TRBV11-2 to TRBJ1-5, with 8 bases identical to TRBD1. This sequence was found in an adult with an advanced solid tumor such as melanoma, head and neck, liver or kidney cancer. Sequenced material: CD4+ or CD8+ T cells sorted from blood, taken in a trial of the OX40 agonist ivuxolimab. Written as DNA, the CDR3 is TGTGCCAGCAGCCCGAGGACAGGGATGGGAAATCAGCCCCAGCATTTT. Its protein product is CASSPRTGMGNQPQHF. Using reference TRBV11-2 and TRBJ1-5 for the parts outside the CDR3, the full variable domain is EAGVAQSPRYKIIEKRQSVAFWCNPISGHATLYWYQQILGQGPKLLIQFQNNGVVDDSQLPKDRFSAERLKGVDSTLKIQPAKLEDSAVYLCASSPRTGMGNQPQHFGDGTRLSIL.